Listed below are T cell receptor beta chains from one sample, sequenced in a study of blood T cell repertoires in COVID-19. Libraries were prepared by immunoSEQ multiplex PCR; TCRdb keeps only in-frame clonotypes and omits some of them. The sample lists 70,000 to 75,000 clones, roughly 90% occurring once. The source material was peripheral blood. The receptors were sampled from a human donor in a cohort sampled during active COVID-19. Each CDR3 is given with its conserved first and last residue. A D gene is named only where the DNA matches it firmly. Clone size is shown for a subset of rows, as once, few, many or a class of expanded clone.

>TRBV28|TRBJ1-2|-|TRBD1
TGTGCCAGCAGTTTAGGACAGGGTGGACCCTACTATGGCTACACCTTC
CASSLGQGGPYYGYTF
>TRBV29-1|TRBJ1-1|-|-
TGCAGCGCTTCCCTGGGAGGGTTGAGCACTGAAGCTTTCTTT
CSASLGGLSTEAFF
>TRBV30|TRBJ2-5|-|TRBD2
TGTGCCTGTTCCGGGAGGCTCGGGGAGACCCAGTACTTC
CACSGRLGETQYF
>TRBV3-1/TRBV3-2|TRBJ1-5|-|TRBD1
TGTGCCAGCAGCCAAGGCGGGACAGGGAGTCAGCCCCAGCATTTT
CASSQGGTGSQPQHF
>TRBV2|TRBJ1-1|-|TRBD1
TGTGCCAGCAGTTTCACAGGGGGCCCAACTGAAGCTTTCTTT
CASSFTGGPTEAFF
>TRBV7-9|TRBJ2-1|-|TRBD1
TGTGCCAGCAGCAGAACAGGGGGCTTATCCTACAATGAGCAGTTCTTC
CASSRTGGLSYNEQFF
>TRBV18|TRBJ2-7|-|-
TGTGCCAGCTCACTCGGACAGCAGAACGAGCAGTACTTC
CASSLGQQNEQYF
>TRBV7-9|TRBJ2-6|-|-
TGTGCCAGCAGTCCAGTCCATAGCGAGACCTCTGGGGCCAACGTCCTGACTTTC
CASSPVHSETSGANVLTF
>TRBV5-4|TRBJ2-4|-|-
TGTGCCAGCAGCTCGGGGGACAGCCGGAACATTCAGTACTTC
CASSSGDSRNIQYF
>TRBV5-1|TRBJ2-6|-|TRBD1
TGCGCCAGCAGCTTACGAGTGTCGACAGGGCTCTCTGGGGCCAACGTCCTGACTTTC
CASSLRVSTGLSGANVLTF
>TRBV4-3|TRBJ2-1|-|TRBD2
TGCGCCAGCAGCCCCAGGGGAGCGGGAGGGAACAATGAGCAGTTCTTC
CASSPRGAGGNNEQFF
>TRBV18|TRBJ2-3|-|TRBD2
TGTGCCAGCTCACCTACGGTACTGGCGGGAGGTCGCACAGATACGCAGTATTTT
CASSPTVLAGGRTDTQYF
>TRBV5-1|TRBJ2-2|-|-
TGCGCCAGCAGCTTGGGGGCGCGGGACGGGGAGCTGTTTTTT
CASSLGARDGELFF
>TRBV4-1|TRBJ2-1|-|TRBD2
TGCGCCAGCAGCGGGGAAGGACTAGCAGAGGGCTTCAATGAGCAGTTCTTC
CASSGEGLAEGFNEQFF
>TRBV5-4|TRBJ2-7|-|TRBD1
TGTGCCAGCAGCTTGGAAGGACAGGGGGCCTACGAGCAGTACTTC
CASSLEGQGAYEQYF
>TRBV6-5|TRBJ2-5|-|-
TGTGCCAGCAGTTACGGAGGTGGCCAGTACTTC
CASSYGGGQYF
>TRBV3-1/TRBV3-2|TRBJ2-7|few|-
TGTGCCAGCAGCCAAGAAACTCATTCGGGCTACGAGCAGTACTTC
CASSQETHSGYEQYF
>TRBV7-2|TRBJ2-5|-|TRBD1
TGTGCCAGCAGCTTAATGGCCAGGACAGGGACCCAGTACTTC
CASSLMARTGTQYF
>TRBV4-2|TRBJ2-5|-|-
TGTGCCAGCAGCCATCATTTGGGGGCCCAAGAGACCCAGTACTTC
CASSHHLGAQETQYF
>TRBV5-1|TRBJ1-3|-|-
TGCGCCAGCAGCCCAGGGGACGACTCTGGAAACACCATATATTTT
CASSPGDDSGNTIYF
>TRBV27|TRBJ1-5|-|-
TGTGCCAGCAGGCCTATCGGGGGGGCCCGGCAGCCCCAGCATTTT
CASRPIGGARQPQHF
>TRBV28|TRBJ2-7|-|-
TGTGCCAGCAGCCAAGGGGTGGACTACGAGCAGTACTTC
CASSQGVDYEQYF
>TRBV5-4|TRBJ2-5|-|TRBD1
TGTGCCAGCAGCTCTACAGGGGGAGAGACCCAGTACTTC
CASSSTGGETQYF
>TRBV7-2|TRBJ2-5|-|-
TGTGCCAGCAGCTTCCAACAGGGCGCGGAGACCCAGTACTTC
CASSFQQGAETQYF
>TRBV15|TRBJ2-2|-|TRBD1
TGTGCCACCAGCAGAGATAGGGGACAGGGCACCGGGGAGCTGTTTTTT
CATSRDRGQGTGELFF
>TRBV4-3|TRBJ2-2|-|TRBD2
TGCGCCAGCAGCCAAGACCAAGGTCTAGCGGTGAACACCGGGGAGCTGTTTTTT
CASSQDQGLAVNTGELFF
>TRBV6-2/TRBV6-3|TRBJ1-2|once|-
TGTGCCAGCAGTTACCCGCAGAATGGCTACACCTTC
CASSYPQNGYTF
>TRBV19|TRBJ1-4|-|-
TGTGCCATCACCGGGACGGGGGGTGAAAAACTGTTTTTT
CAITGTGGEKLFF
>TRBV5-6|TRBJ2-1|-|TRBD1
TGTGCCAGCAGCTTCCGGGACAGGGCTTACAATGAGCAGTTCTTC
CASSFRDRAYNEQFF
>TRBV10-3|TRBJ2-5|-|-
TGTGCCATCAGAGGGGTCGGGGAGACCCAGTACTTC
CAIRGVGETQYF
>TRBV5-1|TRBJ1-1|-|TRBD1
TGCGCCAGCAGCTTGGGGGGACAGGGGTCGTCTGAAGCTTTCTTT
CASSLGGQGSSEAFF
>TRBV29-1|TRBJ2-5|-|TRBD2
TGCAGCGCCAAAGACGGGACTAGCGGGGGTGAGACCCAGTACTTC
CSAKDGTSGGETQYF
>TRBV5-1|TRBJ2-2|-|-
TGCGCCAGCAGCCTCGGGGTAGCGGACACCGGGGAGCTGTTTTTT
CASSLGVADTGELFF
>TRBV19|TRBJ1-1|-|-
TGTGCCAGTATCCCTGGGGGGTATATCGGGGGAAACACTGAAGCTTTCTTT
CASIPGGYIGGNTEAFF
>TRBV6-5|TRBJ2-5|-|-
TGTGCCAGCAGTAGTAGCGGTCCAGGACAAGAGACCCAGTACTTC
CASSSSGPGQETQYF
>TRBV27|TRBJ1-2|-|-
TGTGCCAGCAGTTTGTCGGGGGTGAACTATGGCTACACCTTC
CASSLSGVNYGYTF
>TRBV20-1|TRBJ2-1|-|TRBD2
TGCAGTGCTAGTTTAGCGGGAGACCTCTACAATGAGCAGTTCTTC
CSASLAGDLYNEQFF
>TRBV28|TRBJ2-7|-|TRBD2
TGTGCCAGCAGTTTCGGGGGGTCTGACTACGAGCAGTACTTC
CASSFGGSDYEQYF
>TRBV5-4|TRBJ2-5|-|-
TGTGCCAGCAGCCCTGAGCGGCCAGAGACCCAGTACTTC
CASSPERPETQYF
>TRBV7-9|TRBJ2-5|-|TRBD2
TGTGCCGGGGGACTAGCGGGATCGGGGACCCAGTACTTC
CAGGLAGSGTQYF
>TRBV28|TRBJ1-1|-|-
TGTGCCAGCAGTGAGAGGAACACTGAAGCTTTCTTT
CASSERNTEAFF
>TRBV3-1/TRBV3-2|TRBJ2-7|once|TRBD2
TGTGCCAGCAGCCAAGATCGGGGGGGGGCGCCGTACGAGCAGTACTTC
CASSQDRGGAPYEQYF
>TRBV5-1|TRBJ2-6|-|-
TGCGCCAGCAGCCCCGGGTCTGGGGCCAACGTCCTGACTTTC
CASSPGSGANVLTF
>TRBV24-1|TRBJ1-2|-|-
TGTGCCACCAGTGCGACAGATAACTATGGCTACACCTTC
CATSATDNYGYTF
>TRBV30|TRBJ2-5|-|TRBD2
TGTGCCTGGAGAAACAGCGGGAGAGAGACCCAGTACTTC
CAWRNSGRETQYF
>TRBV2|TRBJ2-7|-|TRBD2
TGTGCCAGCTCCGGGACTAGCGGTTCCTACGAGCAGTACTTC
CASSGTSGSYEQYF
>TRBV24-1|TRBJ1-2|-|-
TGTGCCACCAGTGATAGCACCTCCTATGGCTACACCTTC
CATSDSTSYGYTF
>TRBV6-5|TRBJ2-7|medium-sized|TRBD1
TGTGCCAGCGCCTTCGGGACAGGGACCTACGAGCAGTACTTC
CASAFGTGTYEQYF
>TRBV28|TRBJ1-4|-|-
TGTGCCAGTTGTGCGAGAGCAACTAATGAAAAACTGTTTTTT
CASCARATNEKLFF